This T cell receptor (beta chain) was recovered during a study of blood T cell repertoires in COVID-19. Across the study: Samples representing acute and convalescent COVID-19 were sourced from the United States, Italy and Spain. Sources were T cells, B-cell-depleted T cells, or PBMCs; the material itself was cDNA or gDNA.

Germline V CDR1 and CDR2: SGHRS, YFSETQ. V was shortened by 7 bases and J by 5 bases, with 21 bases between the two germline ends. The CDR3 has 15 residues. Under the authors' procedure: Amplification with reference gene primers provided the estimates of nucleated cell counts. This table comes from immunoSEQ multiplex PCR, and its TCRdb copy is limited to in-frame clones, with some not included. The V and J calls and clone size were taken over from that table, and D and trimming were inferred from the DNA. The table has more than 65,000 clones, 82% seen once. The sequence derives from a woman older than 75 with acute or convalescent COVID-19. Sequences were obtained from peripheral blood. The rearrangement uses TRBV5-1 and TRBJ1-1; unclear D gene. The CDR3 loop reads CASREGPKMGTEAFF. The CDR3 nucleotides are TGCGCCAGCCGGGAAGGGCCCAAAATGGGAACTGAAGCTTTCTTT.